Listed below are T cell receptor beta chains from one sample, sequenced in a study of cytomegalovirus exposure and HLA in healthy donors. Some clones are missing from TCRdb's copy, which holds only in-frame ones; the method was immunoSEQ multiplex PCR. This sample has tens of thousands of clones, with around 87% found just once. Sequenced sample: PBMCs. The receptors were sampled from a boy aged 10-17 years in good health and CMV-seronegative. CDR3s include the opening cysteine and the closing phenylalanine or tryptophan. D genes are given only for firm matches. Where a row states a size, it is once, few, many or the class of an expanded clone; other rows omit it.

TRBV27,TRBD1,-,TRBJ1-5,CASSPLGRQGIDQPQHF,TGTGCCAGCAGTCCCCTCGGTCGACAGGGAATCGATCAGCCCCAGCATTTT
TRBV29-1,-,-,TRBJ2-7,CSVRLYSYEQYF,TGCAGCGTACGACTGTACTCCTACGAGCAGTACTTC
TRBV19,-,-,TRBJ1-2,CASSILASGGYTF,TGTGCCAGTAGTATATTAGCCAGCGGTGGCTACACCTTC
TRBV30,-,-,TRBJ1-2,CAWGTLGGFDGYTF,TGTGCCTGGGGTACACTAGGGGGTTTTGATGGCTACACCTTC
TRBV11-2,-,-,TRBJ1-4,CASSTGEKLFF,TGTGCCAGCAGTACAGGGGAAAAACTGTTTTTT
TRBV27,TRBD1,-,TRBJ1-6,CASRGDRNYNSPLHF,TGTGCCAGCAGGGGGGACAGGAACTATAATTCACCCCTCCACTTT
TRBV5-6,-,-,TRBJ1-2,CASQTAGEYGYTF,TGTGCCAGCCAGACCGCGGGGGAATATGGCTACACCTTC
TRBV18,-,-,TRBJ1-3,CASSPPGQARNTIYF,TGTGCCAGCTCACCACCGGGGCAGGCACGAAACACCATATATTTT
TRBV19,TRBD1,-,TRBJ1-5,CASSPSSTGVNQPQHF,TGTGCCAGTAGTCCGTCTTCGACAGGGGTAAATCAGCCCCAGCATTTT
TRBV5-4,TRBD1,-,TRBJ1-4,CASSTPGQVPEKLFF,TGTGCCAGCAGCACTCCGGGACAGGTACCTGAAAAACTGTTTTTT
TRBV27,-,-,TRBJ2-7,CASREELSYEQYF,TGTGCCAGCAGGGAGGAGCTCTCATACGAGCAGTACTTC
TRBV5-8,-,-,TRBJ1-2,CASSPTIYYGYTF,TGTGCCAGCAGCCCGACAATATACTATGGCTACACCTTC
TRBV4-3,-,-,TRBJ2-7,CASSRDRAGGEQYF,TGCGCCAGCAGCCGCGACCGAGCGGGCGGCGAGCAGTACTTC
TRBV5-1,-,-,TRBJ1-3,CASSLDPYSGNTIYF,TGCGCCAGCAGCTTGGACCCCTACTCTGGAAACACCATATATTTT
TRBV10-2,-,-,TRBJ2-7,CASSELDDANGLEQYF,TGCGCCAGCAGTGAACTAGACGACGCTAATGGGCTCGAGCAGTACTTC
TRBV7-8,-,-,TRBJ2-7,CASSLARVGGLSYEQYF,TGTGCCAGCAGCTTAGCGAGGGTTGGGGGCCTCTCCTACGAGCAGTACTTC
TRBV4-1,-,few,TRBJ1-1,CASSQGTGGGKEAFF,TGCGCCAGCAGCCAAGGTACGGGGGGAGGTAAGGAAGCTTTCTTT
TRBV5-6,-,-,TRBJ2-7,CASSGETGQSYEQYF,TGTGCCAGCAGCGGAGAAACAGGTCAGTCCTACGAGCAGTACTTC
TRBV7-9,-,-,TRBJ1-3,CASSLLQQARNTIYF,TGTGCCAGCAGCTTACTGCAACAGGCCCGAAACACCATATATTTT
TRBV6-5,-,-,TRBJ1-6,CASSYEPQGISPLHF,TGTGCCAGCAGTTACGAACCGCAGGGTATTTCACCCCTCCACTTT
TRBV11-1,TRBD2,-,TRBJ2-1,CASTLGRGGDNEQFF,TGTGCCAGCACCCTCGGGCGGGGGGGGGACAATGAGCAGTTCTTC
TRBV6-5,-,-,TRBJ1-2,CASSPDRYKGYTF,TGTGCCAGCAGCCCTGACAGGTATAAAGGCTACACCTTC
TRBV5-5,TRBD1,-,TRBJ2-3,CASSLGPGQGGTDTQYF,TGTGCCAGCAGCTTGGGGCCGGGACAGGGGGGCACAGATACGCAGTATTTT
TRBV6-5,TRBD2,-,TRBJ2-5,CASSSPGLAPETQYF,TGTGCCAGCAGTTCGCCGGGACTAGCGCCAGAGACCCAGTACTTC
TRBV28,-,-,TRBJ1-2,CASSPLAGVNYGYTF,TGTGCCAGCAGTCCTCTGGCAGGGGTCAACTATGGCTACACCTTC
TRBV7-8,-,-,TRBJ2-7,CASSSRLDVYEQYF,TGTGCCAGCAGCTCTCGTCTAGACGTATACGAGCAGTACTTC
TRBV27,-,-,TRBJ2-3,CASSLWGGGADTQYF,TGTGCCAGCAGTTTATGGGGAGGAGGGGCAGATACGCAGTATTTT
TRBV10-3,-,-,TRBJ2-7,CAISPYEAYEQYF,TGTGCCATCAGCCCCTATGAGGCCTACGAGCAGTACTTC
TRBV6-4,-,-,TRBJ2-3,CASSQTGEGTDTQYF,TGTGCCAGCAGTCAAACAGGGGAGGGCACAGATACGCAGTATTTT
TRBV7-2,TRBD1,-,TRBJ2-2,CASSLGFRQGYGELFF,TGTGCCAGCAGCTTAGGGTTTAGACAGGGGTACGGGGAGCTGTTTTTT
TRBV10-2,TRBD1,few,TRBJ1-5,CASRQGAGQPQHF,TGCGCCAGCAGACAGGGGGCTGGTCAGCCCCAGCATTTT
TRBV29-1,TRBD2,-,TRBJ2-5,CSVEVAGKETQYF,TGCAGCGTTGAAGTAGCGGGGAAGGAGACCCAGTACTTC
TRBV7-8,-,-,TRBJ2-7,CASSLEAEPLYEQYF,TGTGCCAGCAGCTTAGAAGCGGAGCCCTTGTACGAGCAGTACTTC
TRBV6-4,TRBD2,-,TRBJ2-2,CASTPTSDAGELFF,TGTGCCAGCACCCCGACTAGCGACGCGGGGGAGCTGTTTTTT
TRBV12-5,-,-,TRBJ2-1,CASGQTSLVLRGNKYNEQFF,TGTGCTAGTGGCCAGACCTCACTTGTTCTGCGGGGAAACAAATACAATGAGCAGTTCTTC
TRBV7-2,-,-,TRBJ1-2,CASSLDGRGNGYTF,TGTGCCAGCAGCTTAGATGGCAGGGGTAATGGCTACACCTTC
TRBV5-4,TRBD2,-,TRBJ2-5,CASSLLAGGRRETQYF,TGTGCCAGCAGCTTGTTAGCGGGGGGCCGTAGAGAGACCCAGTACTTC
TRBV5-1,-,-,TRBJ2-1,CASSSTYNEQFF,TGCGCCAGCAGCTCTACCTACAATGAGCAGTTCTTC
TRBV5-6,TRBD1,few,TRBJ1-3,CASSPGGTGAGNTIYF,TGTGCCAGCAGCCCCGGAGGGACAGGGGCGGGAAACACCATATATTTT
TRBV5-8,-,-,TRBJ1-4,CASSLVGLGTNEKLFF,TGTGCCAGCAGCTTGGTCGGGTTAGGAACTAATGAAAAACTGTTTTTT
TRBV19,-,-,TRBJ1-2,CASSSQGSYGYTF,TGTGCCAGTAGTTCCCAGGGAAGCTATGGCTACACCTTC
TRBV19,TRBD2,-,TRBJ2-2,CASSRTSAVGELFF,TGTGCCAGTAGTCGGACTAGCGCGGTCGGGGAGCTGTTTTTT
TRBV6-5,-,-,TRBJ1-4,CASSQRVRGWEKLFF,TGTGCCAGCAGTCAAAGAGTTCGCGGGTGGGAAAAACTGTTTTTT
TRBV5-5,TRBD1,-,TRBJ1-2,CATKSGTERLYGYTF,TGTGCCACTAAGTCCGGGACAGAAAGGCTCTATGGCTACACCTTC
TRBV7-8,-,-,TRBJ1-2,CASSHTDQHGYTF,TGTGCCAGCAGCCATACAGATCAGCATGGCTACACCTTC
TRBV30,-,-,TRBJ1-4,CAWSPFRTATNEKLFF,TGTGCCTGGAGCCCTTTTCGAACAGCAACTAATGAAAAACTGTTTTTT
TRBV7-8,TRBD2,-,TRBJ2-1,CASSPPGLEPYNEQFF,TGTGCCAGCAGCCCCCCGGGACTAGAGCCCTACAATGAGCAGTTCTTC
TRBV28,TRBD1,-,TRBJ1-5,CASSFVGTGGTQPQHF,TGTGCCAGCAGTTTTGTGGGCACAGGGGGCACTCAGCCCCAGCATTTT